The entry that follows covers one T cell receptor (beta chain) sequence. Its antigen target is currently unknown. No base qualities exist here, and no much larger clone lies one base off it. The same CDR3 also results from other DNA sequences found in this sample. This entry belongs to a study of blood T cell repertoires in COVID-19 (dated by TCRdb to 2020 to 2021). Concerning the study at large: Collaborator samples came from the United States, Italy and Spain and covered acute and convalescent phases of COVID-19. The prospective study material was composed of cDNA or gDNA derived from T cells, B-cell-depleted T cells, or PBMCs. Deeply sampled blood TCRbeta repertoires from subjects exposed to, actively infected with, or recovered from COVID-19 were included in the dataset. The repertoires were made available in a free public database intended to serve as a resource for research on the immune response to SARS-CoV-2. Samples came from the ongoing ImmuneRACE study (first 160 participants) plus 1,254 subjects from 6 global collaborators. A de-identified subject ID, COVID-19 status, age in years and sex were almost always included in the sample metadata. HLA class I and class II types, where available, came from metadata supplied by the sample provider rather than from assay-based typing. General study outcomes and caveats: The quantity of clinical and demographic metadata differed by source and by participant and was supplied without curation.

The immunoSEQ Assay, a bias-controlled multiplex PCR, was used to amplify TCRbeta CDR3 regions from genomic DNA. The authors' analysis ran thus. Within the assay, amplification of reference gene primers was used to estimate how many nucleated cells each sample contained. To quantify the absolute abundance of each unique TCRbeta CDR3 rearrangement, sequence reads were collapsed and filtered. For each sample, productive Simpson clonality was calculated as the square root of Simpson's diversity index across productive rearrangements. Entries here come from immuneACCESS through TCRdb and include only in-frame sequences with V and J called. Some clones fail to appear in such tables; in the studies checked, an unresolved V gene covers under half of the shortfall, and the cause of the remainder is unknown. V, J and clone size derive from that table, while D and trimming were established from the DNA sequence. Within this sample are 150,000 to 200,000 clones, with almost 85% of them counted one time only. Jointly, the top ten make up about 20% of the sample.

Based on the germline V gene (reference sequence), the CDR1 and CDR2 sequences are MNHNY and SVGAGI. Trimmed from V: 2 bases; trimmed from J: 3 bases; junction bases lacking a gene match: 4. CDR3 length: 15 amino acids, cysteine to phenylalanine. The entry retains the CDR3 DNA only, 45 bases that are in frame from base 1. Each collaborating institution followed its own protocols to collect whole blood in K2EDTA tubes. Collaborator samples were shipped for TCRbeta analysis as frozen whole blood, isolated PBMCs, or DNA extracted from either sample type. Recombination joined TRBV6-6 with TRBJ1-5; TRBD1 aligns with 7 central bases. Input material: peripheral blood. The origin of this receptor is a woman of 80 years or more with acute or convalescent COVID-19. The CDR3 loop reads CASSYGQAPNQPQHF. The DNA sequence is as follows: TGTGCCAGCAGTTACGGACAGGCCCCCAATCAGCCCCAGCATTTT.